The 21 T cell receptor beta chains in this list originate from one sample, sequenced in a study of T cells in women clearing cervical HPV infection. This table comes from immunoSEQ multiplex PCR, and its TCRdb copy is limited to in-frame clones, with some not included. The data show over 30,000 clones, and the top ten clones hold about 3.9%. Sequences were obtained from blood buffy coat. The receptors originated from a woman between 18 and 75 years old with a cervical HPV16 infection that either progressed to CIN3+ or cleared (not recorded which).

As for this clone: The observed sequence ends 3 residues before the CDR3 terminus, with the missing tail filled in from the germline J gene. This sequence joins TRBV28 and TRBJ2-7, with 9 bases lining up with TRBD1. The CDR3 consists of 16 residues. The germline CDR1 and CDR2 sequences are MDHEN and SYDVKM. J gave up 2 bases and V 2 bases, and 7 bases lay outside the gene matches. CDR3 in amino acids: CASSLRSGDRAYEQYF. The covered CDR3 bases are TGTGCCAGCAGTTTACGTAGTGGGGACAGGGCCTACGAG.

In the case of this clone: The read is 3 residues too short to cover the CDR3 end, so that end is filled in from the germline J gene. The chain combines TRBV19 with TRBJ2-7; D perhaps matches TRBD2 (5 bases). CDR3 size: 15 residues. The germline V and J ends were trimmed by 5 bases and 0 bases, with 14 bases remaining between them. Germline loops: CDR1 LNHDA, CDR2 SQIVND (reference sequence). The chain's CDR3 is CASSESTTTSYEQYF. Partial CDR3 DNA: TGTGCCAGTAGTGAATCGACTACTACCTCCTACGAG. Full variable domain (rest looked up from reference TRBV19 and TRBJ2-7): DGGITQSPKYLFRKEGQNVTLSCEQNLNHDAMYWYRQDPGQGLRLIYYSQIVNDFQKGDIAEGYSVSREKKESFPLTVTSAQKNPTAFYLCASSESTTTSYEQYFGPGTRLTVT.

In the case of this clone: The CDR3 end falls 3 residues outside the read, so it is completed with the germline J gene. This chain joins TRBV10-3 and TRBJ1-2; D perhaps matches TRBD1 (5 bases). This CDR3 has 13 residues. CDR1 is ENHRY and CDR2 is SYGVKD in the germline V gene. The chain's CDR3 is CAISERVEGGYTF. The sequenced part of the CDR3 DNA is TGTGCCATCAGTGAACGTGTTGAGGGGGGC.

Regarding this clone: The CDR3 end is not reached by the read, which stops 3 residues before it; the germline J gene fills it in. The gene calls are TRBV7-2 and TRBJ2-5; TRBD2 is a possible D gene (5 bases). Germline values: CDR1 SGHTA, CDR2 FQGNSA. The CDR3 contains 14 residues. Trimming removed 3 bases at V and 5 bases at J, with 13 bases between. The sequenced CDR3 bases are TGTGCCAGCAGCTTCAGCCTAGCACGGGAGACC. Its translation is CASSFSLARET. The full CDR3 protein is CASSFSLARETQYF. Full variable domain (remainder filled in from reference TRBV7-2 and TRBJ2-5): GAGVSQSPSNKVTEKGKDVELRCDPISGHTALYWYRQSLGQGLEFLIYFQGNSAPDKSGLPSDRFSAERTGGSVSTLTIQRTQQEDSAVYLCASSFSLARETQYFGPGTRLLVL.

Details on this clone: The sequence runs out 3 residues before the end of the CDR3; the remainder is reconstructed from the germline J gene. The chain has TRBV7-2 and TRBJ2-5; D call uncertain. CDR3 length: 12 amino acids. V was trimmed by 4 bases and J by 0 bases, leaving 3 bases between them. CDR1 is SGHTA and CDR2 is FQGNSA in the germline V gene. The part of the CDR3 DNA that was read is TGTGCCAGCAGCTCCGACCAAGAGACC. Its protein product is CASSSDQET. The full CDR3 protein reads CASSSDQETQYF.

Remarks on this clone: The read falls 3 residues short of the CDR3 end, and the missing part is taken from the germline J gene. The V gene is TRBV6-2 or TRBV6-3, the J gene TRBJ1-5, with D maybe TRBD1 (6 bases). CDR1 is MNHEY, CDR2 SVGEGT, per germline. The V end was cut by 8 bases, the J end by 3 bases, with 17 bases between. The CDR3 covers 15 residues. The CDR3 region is CASGHLGQLNQPQHF. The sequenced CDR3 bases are TGTGCCAGCGGGCACCTGGGACAACTCAATCAGCCC.

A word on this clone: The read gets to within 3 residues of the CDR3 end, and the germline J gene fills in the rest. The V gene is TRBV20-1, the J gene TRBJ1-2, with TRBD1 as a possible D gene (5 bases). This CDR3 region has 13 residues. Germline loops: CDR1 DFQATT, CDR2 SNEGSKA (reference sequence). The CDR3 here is CSALGLAIDTYTF. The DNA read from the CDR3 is TGCAGTGCCCTGGGACTAGCGATAGATACC.

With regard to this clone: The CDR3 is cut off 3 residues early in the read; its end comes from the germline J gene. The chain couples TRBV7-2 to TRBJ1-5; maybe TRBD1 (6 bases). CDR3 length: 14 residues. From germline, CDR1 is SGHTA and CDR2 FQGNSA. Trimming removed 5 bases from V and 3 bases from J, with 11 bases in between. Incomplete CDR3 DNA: TGTGCCAGCAGCCGGCAGGGGACCAATCAGCCC. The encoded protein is CASSRQGTNQP. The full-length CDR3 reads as CASSRQGTNQPQHF.

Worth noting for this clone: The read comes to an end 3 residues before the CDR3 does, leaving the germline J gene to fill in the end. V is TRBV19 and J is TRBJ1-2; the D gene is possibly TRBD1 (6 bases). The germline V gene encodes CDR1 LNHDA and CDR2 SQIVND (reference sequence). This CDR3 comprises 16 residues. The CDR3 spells CASSILAGAGADTYTF. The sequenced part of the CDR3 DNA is TGTGCCAGTAGTATCCTAGCGGGCGCGGGGGCAGATACC.

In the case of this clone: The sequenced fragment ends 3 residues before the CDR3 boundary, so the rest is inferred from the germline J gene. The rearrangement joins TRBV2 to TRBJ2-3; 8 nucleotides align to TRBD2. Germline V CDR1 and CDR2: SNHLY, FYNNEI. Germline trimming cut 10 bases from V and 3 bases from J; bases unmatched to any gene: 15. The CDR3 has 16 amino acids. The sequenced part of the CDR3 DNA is TGTGCCAATCCGACCGGGGCCCTAGCGGGTACAGATACG. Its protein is CANPTGALAGTDT. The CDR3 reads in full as CANPTGALAGTDTQYF.

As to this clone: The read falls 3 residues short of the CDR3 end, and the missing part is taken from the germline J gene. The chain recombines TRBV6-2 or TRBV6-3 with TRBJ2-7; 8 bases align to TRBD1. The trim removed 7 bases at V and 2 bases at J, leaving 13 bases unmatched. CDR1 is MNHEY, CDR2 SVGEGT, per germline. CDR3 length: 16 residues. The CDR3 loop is CASTSPRTGYPYEQYF. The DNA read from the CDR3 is TGTGCCAGCACCTCTCCAAGGACAGGGTATCCCTACGAG.

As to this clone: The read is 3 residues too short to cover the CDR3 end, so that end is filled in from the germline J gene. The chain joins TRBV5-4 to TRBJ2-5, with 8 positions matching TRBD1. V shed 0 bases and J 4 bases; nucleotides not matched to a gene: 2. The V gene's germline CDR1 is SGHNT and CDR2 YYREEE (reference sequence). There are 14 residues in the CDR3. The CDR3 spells CASSLAGGGETQYF. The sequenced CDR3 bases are TGTGCCAGCAGCTTGGCAGGGGGCGGAGAGACC.

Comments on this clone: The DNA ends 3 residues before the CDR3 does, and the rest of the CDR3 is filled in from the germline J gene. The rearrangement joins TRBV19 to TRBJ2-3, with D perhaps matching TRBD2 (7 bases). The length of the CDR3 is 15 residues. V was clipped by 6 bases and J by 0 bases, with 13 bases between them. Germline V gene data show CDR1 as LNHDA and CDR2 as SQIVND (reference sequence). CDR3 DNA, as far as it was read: TGTGCCAGTAGCTACGGGGGGCAGAGCACAGATACG. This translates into CASSYGGQSTDT. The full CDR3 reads CASSYGGQSTDTQYF.

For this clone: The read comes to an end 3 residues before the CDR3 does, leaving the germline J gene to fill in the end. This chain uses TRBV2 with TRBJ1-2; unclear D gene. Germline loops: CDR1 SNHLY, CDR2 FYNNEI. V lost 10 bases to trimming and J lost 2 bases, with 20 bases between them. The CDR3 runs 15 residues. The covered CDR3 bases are TGTGCCAAAACACCACGACGGGGTAAAAACTATGGC. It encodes CAKTPRRGKNYG. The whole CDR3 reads CAKTPRRGKNYGYTF.

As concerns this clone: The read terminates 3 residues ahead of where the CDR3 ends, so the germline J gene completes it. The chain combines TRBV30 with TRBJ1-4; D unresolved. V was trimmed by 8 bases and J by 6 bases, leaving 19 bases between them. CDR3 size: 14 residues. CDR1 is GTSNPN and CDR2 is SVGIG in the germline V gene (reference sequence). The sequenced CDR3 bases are TGTGCCGCACAACTCACAAGCGTTTATGAAAAA. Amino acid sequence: CAAQLTSVYEK. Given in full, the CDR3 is CAAQLTSVYEKLFF.

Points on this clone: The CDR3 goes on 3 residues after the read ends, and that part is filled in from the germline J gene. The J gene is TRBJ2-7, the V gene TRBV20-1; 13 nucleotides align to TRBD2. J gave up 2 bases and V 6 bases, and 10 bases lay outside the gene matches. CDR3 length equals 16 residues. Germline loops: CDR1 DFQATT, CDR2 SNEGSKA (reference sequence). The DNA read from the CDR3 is TGCAGTGCCCACCCGGGAGGACTAGCGGGAGCCTACGAG. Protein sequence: CSAHPGGLAGAYE. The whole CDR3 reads CSAHPGGLAGAYEQYF.

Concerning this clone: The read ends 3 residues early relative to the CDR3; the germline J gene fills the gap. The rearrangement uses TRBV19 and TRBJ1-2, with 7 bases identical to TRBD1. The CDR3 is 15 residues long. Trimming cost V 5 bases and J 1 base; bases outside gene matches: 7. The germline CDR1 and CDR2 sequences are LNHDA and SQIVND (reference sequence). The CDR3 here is CASSWQAGGNYGYTF. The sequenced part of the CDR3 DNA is TGTGCCAGTAGTTGGCAGGCAGGGGGTAACTATGGC. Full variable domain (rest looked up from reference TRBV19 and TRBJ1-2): DGGITQSPKYLFRKEGQNVTLSCEQNLNHDAMYWYRQDPGQGLRLIYYSQIVNDFQKGDIAEGYSVSREKKESFPLTVTSAQKNPTAFYLCASSWQAGGNYGYTFGSGTRLTVV.

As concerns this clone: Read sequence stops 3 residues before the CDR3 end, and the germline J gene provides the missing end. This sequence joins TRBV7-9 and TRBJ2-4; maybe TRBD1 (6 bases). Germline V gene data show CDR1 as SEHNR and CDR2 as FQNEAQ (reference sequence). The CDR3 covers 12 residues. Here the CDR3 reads CASRRQENSQYF. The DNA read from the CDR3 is TGTGCCAGCAGGCGACAGGAAAATAGT.

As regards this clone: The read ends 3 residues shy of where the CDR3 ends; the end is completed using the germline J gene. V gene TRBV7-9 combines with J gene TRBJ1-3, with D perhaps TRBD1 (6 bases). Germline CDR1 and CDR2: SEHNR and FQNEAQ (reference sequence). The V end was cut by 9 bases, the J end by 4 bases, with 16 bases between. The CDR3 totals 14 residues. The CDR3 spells CASGGGTIGNTIYF. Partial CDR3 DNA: TGTGCCAGTGGAGGGGGAACGATAGGAAACACC.

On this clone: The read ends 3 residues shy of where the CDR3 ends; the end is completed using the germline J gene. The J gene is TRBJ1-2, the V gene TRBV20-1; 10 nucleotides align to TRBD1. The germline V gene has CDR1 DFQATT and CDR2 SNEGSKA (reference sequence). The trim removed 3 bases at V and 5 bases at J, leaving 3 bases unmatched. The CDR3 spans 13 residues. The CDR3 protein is CSARDRGSYGYTF. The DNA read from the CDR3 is TGCAGTGCTAGGGACAGGGGGTCGTATGGC.

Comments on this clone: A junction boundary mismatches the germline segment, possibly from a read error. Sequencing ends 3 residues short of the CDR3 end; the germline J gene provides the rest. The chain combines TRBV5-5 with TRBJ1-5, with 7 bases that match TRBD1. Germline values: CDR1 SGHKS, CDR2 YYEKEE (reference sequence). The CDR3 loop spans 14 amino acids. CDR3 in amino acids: CASRLDRPAQPQHF. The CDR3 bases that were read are TGTGCCAGCAGGTTGGACAGGCCGGCCCAGCCC.